Listed here are 18 T cell receptor beta chains from one sample, sequenced in a study of blood T cell repertoires in COVID-19. The assay was immunoSEQ multiplex PCR, and TCRdb's table has in-frame clones only and misses some. The sample consists of roughly 84,000 clones, approximately 80% of them appearing once. The sample comprised peripheral blood. These TCRs come from a woman aged 40 to 50 with active or convalescent COVID-19.

The V call is TRBV11-2, the J call TRBJ2-7, with 7 nucleotides matching TRBD2. Germline V gene sequence: CDR1 SGHAT, CDR2 FQNNGV. The ends lost 4 bases at V and 0 bases at J; junction bases unmatched: 3. The CDR3 is 14 amino acids. CDR3 sequence: CASSWRTSSYEQYF. As DNA, the CDR3 is TGTGCCAGCAGCTGGAGGACTAGCTCCTACGAGCAGTACTTC.

CDR3 sequence reads: CASSQTGTADTQYF. Here the CDR3 DNA reads TGTGCCAGCAGCCAAACAGGGACGGCAGATACGCAGTATTTT. The chain recombines TRBV7-9 with TRBJ2-3; D perhaps matches TRBD1 (6 bases). Deletions cut 5 bases from V and 4 bases from J, with 13 bases between. The CDR3 is 14 amino acids. Germline V lookup: CDR1 SEHNR, CDR2 FQNEAQ (reference sequence).

The chain links TRBV27 to TRBJ2-1; 9 bases map to TRBD2. Germline V CDR1 and CDR2: MNHEY, SMNVEV (reference sequence). The V gene end was trimmed by 8 bases and the J gene end by 9 bases; junction bases not matched to a gene: 11. CDR3 length: 14 amino acids. This CDR3 is CASAPNGGRGEQFF. Written as DNA, the CDR3 is TGTGCCAGCGCCCCAAATGGCGGGAGGGGTGAGCAGTTCTTC.

The V call is TRBV6-2 or TRBV6-3, the J call TRBJ2-4; D possibly corresponds to TRBD1 (6 bases). The CDR3 contains 19 residues. Germline V gene lookup returns CDR1 MNHEY and CDR2 SVGEGT. V was trimmed by 6 bases and J by 3 bases, leaving 27 bases between them. The CDR3 reads CASSPGPRGRNDVKNIQYF. CDR3 in DNA: TGTGCCAGCAGCCCAGGCCCCAGGGGTCGGAACGACGTCAAAAACATTCAGTACTTC.

Only a few counts were recorded for this clone. This chain connects TRBV7-9 to TRBJ2-7; 7 bases match TRBD1. Germline loops: CDR1 SEHNR, CDR2 FQNEAQ (reference sequence). The CDR3 length is 13 residues. Trimming removed 8 bases from V and 0 bases from J; junction bases left unmatched: 4. For the CDR3, the DNA is TGTGCCAGCGGGCAGGGGGACTCCTACGAGCAGTACTTC. Translation: CASGQGDSYEQYF.

This clone turned up a few times. The rearrangement links TRBV29-1 to TRBJ1-3, with D hard to call. From germline, CDR1 is SQVTM and CDR2 ANQGSEA. The CDR3 length is 12 residues. Trimming shortened V by 6 bases and J by 3 bases, and 9 bases separated the two germline ends. DNA for the CDR3: TGCAGCGTCGGCGGCGGTGGAAACACCATATATTTT. Its protein is CSVGGGGNTIYF.

The chain carries TRBV15 and TRBJ1-2; a possible D gene is TRBD1 (5 bases). The CDR3 contains 14 residues. V lost 3 bases, J lost 4 bases, and 12 bases lay in between. In germline, CDR1 is LNHNV, CDR2 YYDKDF (reference sequence). Written as DNA, the CDR3 is TGTGCCACCAGCAGGGGGGGGGACGGCTATGGCTACACCTTC. Amino acids: CATSRGGDGYGYTF.

The genes are TRBV5-5 and TRBJ2-2, with D possibly TRBD1 on 7 matching bases. Germline CDR1 is SGHKS and CDR2 is YYEKEE (reference sequence). The CDR3 sequence is 17 residues long. V was pared by 2 bases and J by 7 bases, with 21 bases between. The CDR3 DNA reads TGTGCCAGCAGCTTCAGGGGGGCCCGTTCCGAGGGCGGGGAGCTGTTTTTT. Translated: CASSFRGARSEGGELFF.

The chain combines TRBV4-3 with TRBJ1-6; D uncertain. Trimming stripped 0 bases from V and 6 bases from J, with 15 bases between. The germline V gene has CDR1 LGHNA and CDR2 YSLEER. The CDR3 is made up of 17 amino acids. The CDR3 region is CASSQEAGWVSNSPLHF. The CDR3 DNA reads as TGCGCCAGCAGCCAAGAAGCGGGGTGGGTTAGTAATTCACCCCTCCACTTT.

The genes are TRBV6-5 and TRBJ1-2; 7 bases line up with TRBD1. With V trimmed by 5 bases and J by 8 bases, 14 bases remained unmatched. There are 15 residues in the CDR3. The V gene's germline CDR1 is MNHEY and CDR2 SVGAGI. The CDR3: CASSPFSTGRLGYTF. CDR3 coding DNA: TGTGCCAGCAGTCCGTTCTCGACAGGGAGACTCGGCTACACCTTC.

This clone was seen once. The V call is TRBV28, the J call TRBJ2-1, with 8 bases aligning to TRBD2. V dropped 5 bases and J dropped 5; count of bases not matched to a gene: 8. CDR3 length equals 15 residues. Germline assignment: CDR1 MDHEN and CDR2 SYDVKM. CDR3 loop: CASSPPLAGDNEQFF. The CDR3 DNA reads TGTGCCAGCAGTCCCCCTCTAGCGGGTGACAATGAGCAGTTCTTC.

This clone occurred once. This sequence joins TRBV29-1 and TRBJ1-2, with D possibly matching TRBD1 (6 bases). The germline gives CDR1 SQVTM, CDR2 ANQGSEA. V gave up 1 base and J gave up 6 bases, with 9 bases separating them. The CDR3 consists of 12 residues. The CDR3: CSVEVQGNGYTF. CDR3 DNA: TGCAGCGTTGAAGTACAGGGCAATGGCTACACCTTC. The full variable domain, its missing parts supplied by reference TRBV29-1 and TRBJ1-2, is SAVISQKPSRDICQRGTSLTIQCQVDSQVTMMFWYRQQPGQSLTLIATANQGSEATYESGFVIDKFPISRPNLTFSTLTVSNMSPEDSSIYLCSVEVQGNGYTFGSGTRLTVV.

The chain uses TRBV10-3 and TRBJ2-1, with 10 bases matching TRBD2. The germline V gene encodes CDR1 ENHRY and CDR2 SYGVKD. The V segment lost 7 bases and the J segment 3 bases; nucleotides outside the gene matches: 12. The length of the CDR3 is 17 residues. The CDR3 loop reads CAIKVLEAGGLYNEQFF. CDR3 in DNA: TGTGCCATCAAGGTTTTAGAAGCGGGGGGGCTCTACAATGAGCAGTTCTTC.

Only one count was recorded for this clone. This rearrangement joins TRBV10-1 to TRBJ2-7; D remains ambiguous. Germline V gene sequence: CDR1 WNHNN, CDR2 SYGVQD (reference sequence). V lost 0 bases, J lost 4 bases, and 13 bases lay in between. The CDR3 sequence is 15 residues long. The CDR3 spells CASSESSWRSYEQYF. CDR3 nucleotide sequence: TGCGCCAGCAGTGAGTCCTCTTGGAGATCTTACGAGCAGTACTTC.

This chain uses TRBV7-8 with TRBJ2-4, with TRBD2 matching 9 bases. CDR1 is SGHVS and CDR2 is FQNEAQ in the germline V gene. V trimming: 1 base; J trimming: 0 bases; junction bases outside the gene matches: 7. The CDR3 has 18 amino acids. In DNA form, the CDR3 reads TGTGCCAGCAGCTTAGAAGGGGCTAGCGGGGTAGCCAAAAACATTCAGTACTTC. Translating gives CASSLEGASGVAKNIQYF. Full variable domain (missing parts from reference TRBV7-8 and TRBJ2-4): GAGVSQSPRYKVAKRGQDVALRCDPISGHVSLFWYQQALGQGPEFLTYFQNEAQLDKSGLPSDRFFAERPEGSVSTLKIQRTQQEDSAVYLCASSLEGASGVAKNIQYFGAGTRLSVL.

V and J are TRBV4-2 and TRBJ1-4; possibly TRBD1 for D (5 bases). The CDR3 covers 18 residues. Between the trimmed V and J ends, which lost 5 bases and 10 bases, there was a span of 29 bases. Per germline, CDR1 LGHNA and CDR2 YNFKEQ. Here the CDR3 reads CASSSIQYRDSSWGKLFF. The DNA of the CDR3 is TGTGCCAGCAGCTCAATTCAATACCGGGACTCTAGCTGGGGAAAACTGTTTTTT.

The chain recombines TRBV5-1 with TRBJ2-5; 8 bases fit TRBD1. V was pared by 6 bases and J by 4 bases, with 17 bases of the junction left unmatched. Germline CDR1 is SGHRS and CDR2 is YFSETQ. CDR3 length: 17 amino acids. This CDR3 reads CASKTNPQGAGSETQYF. The CDR3 DNA reads TGCGCCAGCAAAACGAACCCGCAGGGGGCAGGTTCAGAGACCCAGTACTTC.

This sequence joins TRBV28 and TRBJ2-3; possible D gene TRBD2, 5 bases. Trimming took 3 bases from V and 1 from J, leaving 20 bases between them. Germline assignment: CDR1 MDHEN and CDR2 SYDVKM. This CDR3 is 18 amino acids long. The DNA of the CDR3 is TGTGCCAGCAGTTTGAAAGGGCGGGCCCTCACTCGCACAGATACGCAGTATTTT. This gives the protein CASSLKGRALTRTDTQYF.